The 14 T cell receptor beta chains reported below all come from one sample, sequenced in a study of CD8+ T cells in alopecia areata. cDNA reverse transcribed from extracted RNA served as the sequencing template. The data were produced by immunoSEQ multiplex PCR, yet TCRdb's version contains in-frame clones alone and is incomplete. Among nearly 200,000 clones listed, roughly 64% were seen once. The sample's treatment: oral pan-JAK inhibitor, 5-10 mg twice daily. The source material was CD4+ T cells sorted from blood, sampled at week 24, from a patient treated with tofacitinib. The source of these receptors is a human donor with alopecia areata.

The CDR3 nucleotides read TGCGCCAGCAGCCTGGGGAGGTCGAGCGCTGAAGCTTTCTTT. Its protein product is CASSLGRSSAEAFF. The chain is built from TRBV4-3 and TRBJ1-1; D ambiguous. Germline values: CDR1 LGHNA, CDR2 YSLEER. V dropped 4 bases and J dropped 6 bases, with 15 bases sitting between them. The CDR3 spans 14 residues.

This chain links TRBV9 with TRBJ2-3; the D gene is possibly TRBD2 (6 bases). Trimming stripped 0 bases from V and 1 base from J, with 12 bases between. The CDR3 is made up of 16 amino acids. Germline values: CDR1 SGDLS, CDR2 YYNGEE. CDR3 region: CASSVGGGARTDTQYF. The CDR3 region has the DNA TGTGCCAGCAGCGTAGGAGGCGGGGCACGCACAGATACGCAGTATTTT.

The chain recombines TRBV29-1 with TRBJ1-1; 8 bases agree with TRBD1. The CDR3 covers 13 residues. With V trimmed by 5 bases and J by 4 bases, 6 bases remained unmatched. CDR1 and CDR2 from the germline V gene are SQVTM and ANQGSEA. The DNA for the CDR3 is TGCAGCGTTATAGGACAGGGCCGCACTGAAGCTTTCTTT. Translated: CSVIGQGRTEAFF.

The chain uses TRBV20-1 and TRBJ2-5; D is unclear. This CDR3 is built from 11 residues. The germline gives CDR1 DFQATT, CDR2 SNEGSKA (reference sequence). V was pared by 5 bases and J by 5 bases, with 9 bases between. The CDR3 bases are TGCAGTGCTGCGCTTTCGGAGACCCAGTACTTC. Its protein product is CSAALSETQYF.

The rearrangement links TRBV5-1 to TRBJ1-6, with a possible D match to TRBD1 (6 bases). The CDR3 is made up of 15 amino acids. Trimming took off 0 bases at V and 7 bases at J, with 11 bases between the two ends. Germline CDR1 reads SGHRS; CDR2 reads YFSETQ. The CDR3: CASSLETGRNSPLHF. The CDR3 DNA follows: TGCGCCAGCAGCTTGGAGACAGGCCGAAATTCACCCCTCCACTTT. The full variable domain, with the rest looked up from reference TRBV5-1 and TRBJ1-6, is KAGVTQTPRYLIKTRGQQVTLSCSPISGHRSVSWYQQTPGQGLQFLFEYFSETQRNKGNFPGRFSGRQFSNSRSEMNVSTLELGDSALYLCASSLETGRNSPLHFGNGTRLTVT.

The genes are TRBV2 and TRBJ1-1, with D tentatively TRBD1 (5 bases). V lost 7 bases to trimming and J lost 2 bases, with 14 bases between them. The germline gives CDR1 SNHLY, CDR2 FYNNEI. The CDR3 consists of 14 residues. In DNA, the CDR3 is TGTGCCAGCACCGAGGGCAGGGTTAACACTGAAGCTTTCTTT. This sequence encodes CASTEGRVNTEAFF.

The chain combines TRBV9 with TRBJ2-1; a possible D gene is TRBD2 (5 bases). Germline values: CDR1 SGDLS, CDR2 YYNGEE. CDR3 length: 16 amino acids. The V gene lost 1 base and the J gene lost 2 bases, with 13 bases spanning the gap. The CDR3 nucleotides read TGTGCCAGCAGCGTATCGCCAGCGGATACCTACAATGAGCAGTTCTTC. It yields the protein CASSVSPADTYNEQFF.

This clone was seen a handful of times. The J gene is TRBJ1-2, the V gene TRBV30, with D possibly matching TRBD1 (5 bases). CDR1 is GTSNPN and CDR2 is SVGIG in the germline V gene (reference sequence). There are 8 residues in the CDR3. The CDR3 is CVGGGYTF. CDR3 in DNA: TGTGTTGGGGGTGGCTACACCTTC.

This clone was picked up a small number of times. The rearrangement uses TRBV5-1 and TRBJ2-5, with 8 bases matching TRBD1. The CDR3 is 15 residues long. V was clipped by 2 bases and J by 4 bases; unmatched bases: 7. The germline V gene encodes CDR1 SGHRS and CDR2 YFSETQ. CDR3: CASSFEAGGAETQYF. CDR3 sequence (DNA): TGCGCCAGCAGCTTTGAGGCAGGGGGCGCAGAGACCCAGTACTTC.

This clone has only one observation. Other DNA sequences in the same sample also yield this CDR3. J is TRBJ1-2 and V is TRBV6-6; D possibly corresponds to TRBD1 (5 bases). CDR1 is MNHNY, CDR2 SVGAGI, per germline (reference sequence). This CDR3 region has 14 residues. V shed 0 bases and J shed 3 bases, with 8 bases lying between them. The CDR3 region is CASSYSEGYYGYTF. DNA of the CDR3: TGTGCCAGCAGTTACTCGGAGGGGTACTATGGCTACACCTTC.

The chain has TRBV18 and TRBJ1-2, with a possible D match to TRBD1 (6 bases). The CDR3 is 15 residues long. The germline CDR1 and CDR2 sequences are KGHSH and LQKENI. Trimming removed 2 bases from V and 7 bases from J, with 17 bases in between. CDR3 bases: TGTGCCAGCTCACCATACAGGGAGAGGTCGCGTGGCTACACCTTC. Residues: CASSPYRERSRGYTF.

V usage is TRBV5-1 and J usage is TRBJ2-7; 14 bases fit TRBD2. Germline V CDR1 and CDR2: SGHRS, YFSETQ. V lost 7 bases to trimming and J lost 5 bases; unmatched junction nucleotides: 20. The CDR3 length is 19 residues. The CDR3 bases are TGCGCCAGCTGTCGCTGGCCGCCGGGACTAGCGGGAGTCGGAAACGAGCAGTACTTC. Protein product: CASCRWPPGLAGVGNEQYF. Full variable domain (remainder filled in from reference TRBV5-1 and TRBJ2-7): KAGVTQTPRYLIKTRGQQVTLSCSPISGHRSVSWYQQTPGQGLQFLFEYFSETQRNKGNFPGRFSGRQFSNSRSEMNVSTLELGDSALYLCASCRWPPGLAGVGNEQYFGPGTRLTVT.

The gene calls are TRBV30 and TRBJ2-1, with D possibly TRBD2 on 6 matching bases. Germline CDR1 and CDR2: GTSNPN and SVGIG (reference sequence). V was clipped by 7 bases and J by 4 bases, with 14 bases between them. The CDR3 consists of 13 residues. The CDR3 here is CASAGYWYNEQFF. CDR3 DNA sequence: TGTGCCTCGGCGGGGTATTGGTACAATGAGCAGTTCTTC. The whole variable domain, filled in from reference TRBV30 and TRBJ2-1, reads SQTIHQWPATLVQPVGSPLSLECTVEGTSNPNLYWYRQAAGRGLQLLFYSVGIGQISSEVPQNLSASRPQDRQFILSSKKLLLSDSGFYLCASAGYWYNEQFFGPGTRLTVL.

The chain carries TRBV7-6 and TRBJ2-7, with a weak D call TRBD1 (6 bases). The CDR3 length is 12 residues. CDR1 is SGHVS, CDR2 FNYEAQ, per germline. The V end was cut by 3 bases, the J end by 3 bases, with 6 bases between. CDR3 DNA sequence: TGTGCCAGCAGCTTGACAGGCTACGAGCAGTACTTC. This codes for CASSLTGYEQYF.